Listed here are 25 T cell receptor beta chains from one sample, sequenced in a study of T cell responses to AZD1222 COVID-19 vaccine. TCRdb keeps only in-frame clones here, not all; method: immunoSEQ multiplex PCR. The table includes 140,000 to 150,000 clones, roughly 91% detected once. The starting material was peripheral blood, obtained on day 0 of AZD1222 vaccination. The receptors stem from an adult in good health.

Only one count was recorded for this clone. This chain links TRBV28 with TRBJ1-3, with a possible D match to TRBD1 (5 bases). From germline, CDR1 is MDHEN and CDR2 SYDVKM. Trimming left V 5 bases short and J 3 bases short, with 14 bases between. This CDR3 has 15 amino acids. DNA for the CDR3: TGTGCCAGCAGTCCGACGACCAGGGATGGAAACACCATATATTTT. As protein: CASSPTTRDGNTIYF.

With regard to this clone: This sample includes further DNA sequences coding for the same CDR3. The rearrangement links TRBV6-5 to TRBJ2-7, with D possibly being TRBD2 (7 bases). Trimming took 0 bases from V and 4 from J, leaving 10 bases between them. Germline V lookup: CDR1 MNHEY, CDR2 SVGAGI. This CDR3 comprises 14 residues. CDR3: CASSYSRGGYEQYF. As DNA, the CDR3 is TGTGCCAGCAGTTACTCGAGGGGGGGATACGAGCAGTACTTC.

The chain recombines TRBV7-3 with TRBJ1-1; the D gene is possibly TRBD1 (5 bases). Per the germline V gene, CDR1 is SGHTA and CDR2 is FQGTGA. The CDR3 has 13 amino acids. Trimming removed 4 bases from V and 1 base from J, with 7 bases in between. The DNA for the CDR3 is TGTGCCAGCAGCTCACAGGCGAACACTGAAGCTTTCTTT. As protein: CASSSQANTEAFF.

The rearrangement links TRBV19 to TRBJ2-3; D is uncertain. The length of the CDR3 is 13 residues. Trimming removed 6 bases at V and 7 bases at J, with 14 bases between. Germline V lookup: CDR1 LNHDA, CDR2 SQIVND (reference sequence). This CDR3 reads CASSEASVYTQYF. In DNA, the CDR3 is TGTGCCAGTAGCGAGGCGTCGGTGTATACGCAGTATTTT.

This chain uses TRBV4-1 with TRBJ1-4; D perhaps matches TRBD1 (5 bases). V gave up 1 base and J gave up 7 bases, with 13 bases separating them. The CDR3 runs to 15 residues. Germline V CDR1 and CDR2: MGHRA, YSYEKL. The CDR3 region is CASSQVATGSEKLFF. The DNA of the CDR3 is TGCGCCAGCAGCCAAGTCGCCACAGGCTCTGAAAAACTGTTTTTT.

This chain connects TRBV27 to TRBJ2-1; TRBD2 matches at 8 bases. V was pared by 8 bases and J by 2 bases, with 8 bases of the junction left unmatched. CDR1 is MNHEY, CDR2 SMNVEV, per germline (reference sequence). The CDR3 has 15 residues. The CDR3 nucleotides read TGTGCCAGCGGGACCATCGGGGGGGCCTACAATGAGCAGTTCTTC. This gives the protein CASGTIGGAYNEQFF.

The chain has TRBV5-6 and TRBJ1-3, with D uncertain. The V gene lost 2 bases and the J gene lost 3 bases, with 6 bases spanning the gap. CDR1 and CDR2 from the germline V gene are SGHDT and YYEEEE. The CDR3 is 13 residues long. The CDR3 DNA reads TGTGCCAGCAGCTTCTTCAGTGGAAACACCATATATTTT. Translating it yields CASSFFSGNTIYF.

The chain has TRBV7-8 and TRBJ1-1; no clear D gene. The CDR3 has 14 residues. Trimming removed 5 bases from V and 4 bases from J, with 14 bases in between. The germline gives CDR1 SGHVS, CDR2 FQNEAQ. In nucleotides, the CDR3 is TGTGCCAGCAGCCAGCGGGAGGGCTCCACTGAAGCTTTCTTT. Amino acid sequence: CASSQREGSTEAFF.

The chain couples TRBV5-1 to TRBJ2-7, with D possibly being TRBD1 (6 bases). The germline CDR1 and CDR2 sequences are SGHRS and YFSETQ. The CDR3 has 16 amino acids. V dropped 2 bases and J dropped 0 bases, with 15 bases sitting between them. CDR3 sequence (DNA): TGCGCCAGCAGCTTCCGAAGCACAGGGTTCTCCTACGAGCAGTACTTC. It encodes CASSFRSTGFSYEQYF. Variable domain in full (rest from reference TRBV5-1 and TRBJ2-7): KAGVTQTPRYLIKTRGQQVTLSCSPISGHRSVSWYQQTPGQGLQFLFEYFSETQRNKGNFPGRFSGRQFSNSRSEMNVSTLELGDSALYLCASSFRSTGFSYEQYFGPGTRLTVT.

The chain has TRBV3-1 (or the pseudogene TRBV3-2) and TRBJ1-1; possibly TRBD1 for D (5 bases). The V and J ends lost 4 bases and 10 bases respectively, with 19 bases between them. Germline CDR1 and CDR2: LGHDT and YNNKEL (reference sequence). The length of the CDR3 is 14 residues. The CDR3 loop is CASSRRGEGLGAFF. The CDR3 DNA reads TGTGCCAGCAGCCGGCGGGGAGAGGGGCTGGGAGCTTTCTTT.

The chain carries TRBV18 and TRBJ1-2, with 7 bases identical to TRBD1. This CDR3 region has 14 residues. J was trimmed by 7 bases and V by 2 bases; bases with no gene match: 7. CDR1 is KGHSH and CDR2 is LQKENI in the germline V gene. The CDR3 coding sequence is TGTGCCAGCTCACCATCCGGGACAGACTTTGGCTACACCTTC. Translation gives CASSPSGTDFGYTF.

J is TRBJ1-1 and V is TRBV4-1; no clear D. In germline, CDR1 is MGHRA, CDR2 YSYEKL. The CDR3 is 13 residues long. V lost 8 bases to trimming and J lost 1 base, with 11 bases between them. Here the CDR3 DNA reads TGCGCCAGCGGTTACGGGAGGAACACTGAAGCTTTCTTT. It codes for CASGYGRNTEAFF.

The chain links TRBV5-1 to TRBJ2-3; D unresolved. Looked up from germline, CDR1 is SGHRS and CDR2 is YFSETQ. V lost 2 bases to trimming and J lost 2 bases, with 9 bases between them. The CDR3 has 14 residues. CDR3 bases: TGCGCCAGCAGCTTAGCTCAGTACACAGATACGCAGTATTTT. This translates into CASSLAQYTDTQYF.

The V and J genes are TRBV7-8 and TRBJ1-5; 7 nucleotides agree with TRBD1. Germline V lookup: CDR1 SGHVS, CDR2 FQNEAQ. CDR3 length: 15 amino acids. V lost 4 bases, J lost 4 bases, and 7 bases stayed unmatched. The CDR3 loop is CASSSPSTGNQPQHF. As DNA, the CDR3 is TGTGCCAGCAGCTCGCCTTCGACAGGGAATCAGCCCCAGCATTTT.

J is TRBJ2-3 and V is TRBV5-1, with a weak D call TRBD2 (5 bases). The CDR3 runs 15 residues. The germline CDR1 and CDR2 sequences are SGHRS and YFSETQ. Trimming took 4 bases from V and 0 from J, leaving 12 bases between them. The DNA of the CDR3 is TGCGCCAGCAGCGCTAGGACGGGGAGCACAGATACGCAGTATTTT. Its translation: CASSARTGSTDTQYF.

The CDR3 nucleotides read TGTGCCATCAGTATCGGGACAGACCAAGAGACCCAGTACTTC. It yields the protein CAISIGTDQETQYF. J is TRBJ2-5 and V is TRBV10-3; 7 bases align to TRBD1. The germline CDR1 and CDR2 sequences are ENHRY and SYGVKD. V trimming: 5 bases; J trimming: 0 bases; junction bases outside the gene matches: 3. The CDR3 loop spans 14 amino acids.

The chain recombines TRBV7-9 with TRBJ1-5; D unresolved. Germline V gene lookup returns CDR1 SEHNR and CDR2 FQNEAQ (reference sequence). Deletions cut 2 bases from V and 5 bases from J, with 7 bases between. The CDR3 is 13 residues long. CDR3 region: CASSLSVDQPQHF. CDR3 DNA: TGTGCCAGCAGCTTATCAGTCGATCAGCCCCAGCATTTT. Based on the CDR3 plus reference TRBV7-9 and TRBJ1-5, the full variable domain is DTGVSQNPRHKITKRGQNVTFRCDPISEHNRLYWYRQTLGQGPEFLTYFQNEAQLEKSRLLSDRFSAERPKGSFSTLEIQRTEQGDSAMYLCASSLSVDQPQHFGDGTRLSIL.

The count of this clone is one. The V call is TRBV6-5, the J call TRBJ2-3; 8 bases agree with TRBD1. V gave up 6 bases and J gave up 6 bases; unmatched junction bases: 2. The germline V gene has CDR1 MNHEY and CDR2 SVGAGI. CDR3 size: 12 residues. The CDR3 reads CASSAGGDTQYF. The CDR3 nucleotides are TGTGCCAGCAGCGCAGGGGGCGATACGCAGTATTTT.

CDR3 DNA: TGTGCCAGCAGCGCCGGGACTAGCGGGGTGTGGAACGAGCAGTACTTC. It translates to CASSAGTSGVWNEQYF. The chain combines TRBV5-4 with TRBJ2-7; 13 bases are a match to TRBD2. CDR1 and CDR2 (germline): SGHNT, YYREEE (reference sequence). This CDR3 comprises 16 residues. The junction had 9 bases not matched to a gene; V was cut back by 4 bases and J by 5 bases.

The chain joins TRBV2 to TRBJ1-5; possible D gene TRBD1, 5 bases. The CDR3 extends over 16 amino acids. Germline V gene lookup returns CDR1 SNHLY and CDR2 FYNNEI. V lost 5 bases and J 3 bases, leaving 17 bases between the germline ends. CDR3: CASSQLRDGVNQPQHF. The CDR3 nucleotides read TGTGCCAGCAGTCAATTAAGGGACGGAGTCAATCAGCCCCAGCATTTT.

This chain connects TRBV12-3 or TRBV12-4 to TRBJ1-1; TRBD1 might be the D (5 bases). Trimming shortened V by 4 bases and J by 3 bases, and 9 bases separated the two germline ends. This CDR3 is built from 13 residues. The CDR3 DNA reads TGTGCCAGCAGTTGGGGGGGGTACACTGAAGCTTTCTTT. Amino acids: CASSWGGYTEAFF.

V and J are TRBV11-3 and TRBJ2-7; D unresolved. CDR3 length equals 12 residues. The germline V gene encodes CDR1 SGHNT and CDR2 YENEEA. Trimming left V 5 bases short and J 2 bases short, with 7 bases between. DNA of the CDR3: TGTGCCAGCAGCCAACGTGCCTACGAGCAGTACTTC. Amino acids: CASSQRAYEQYF.

V is TRBV12-3 or TRBV12-4 and J is TRBJ2-4, with 8 bases fitting TRBD1. The ends lost 3 bases at V and 9 bases at J; junction bases unmatched: 4. This CDR3 is built from 13 residues. CDR3 in DNA: TGTGCCAGCAGTTTTACAGGGGGATCCATTCAGTACTTC. Its protein is CASSFTGGSIQYF.

The genes are TRBV3-1 (or the pseudogene TRBV3-2) and TRBJ1-2; D unresolved. The V gene lost 1 base and the J gene lost 1 base, with 10 bases spanning the gap. The CDR3 totals 15 residues. The V gene's germline CDR1 is LGHDT and CDR2 YNNKEL (reference sequence). The CDR3 sequence is CASSQVGGLNYGYTF. The CDR3 coding sequence is TGTGCCAGCAGCCAAGTCGGAGGACTTAACTATGGCTACACCTTC.

The chain uses TRBV28 and TRBJ2-7; no firm D call. The CDR3 runs 13 residues. V was trimmed by 6 bases and J by 2 bases, leaving 11 bases between them. Germline V CDR1 and CDR2: MDHEN, SYDVKM. CDR3 nucleotides: TGTGCCAGCAGCCCAGTAGGCCCCTACGAGCAGTACTTC. It is translated as CASSPVGPYEQYF.